A selection of T cell receptor beta chains follows, all from one sample in a study of identical twins. TCRdb reprocessed the 5' RACE reads with MiXCR, giving one entry per CDR3 protein. Here the sample spans roughly 1,500,000 distinct CDR3 sequences, less than 40% being singletons. Sequencing was done on a sample of cord blood. The receptors come from a newborn girl in good health. The CDR3 runs from the conserved cysteine through the conserved F or W. D genes are given only for firm matches. Expanded clones get a size class; other rows say once, few or many, or leave the size out.

CDR3 DNA: TGTGCCAGCAGCCAAGTGTTAGAGGGTACTGAAGCTTTCTTT; CDR3 protein: CASSQVLEGTEAFF; V gene: TRBV14; D gene: -; clone size: few; J gene: TRBJ1-1; CDR3 length: 14
CDR3 DNA: TGTGCCAGCAGCTTAATGGGAGGAGACGTCACTGAAGCTTTCTTT; CDR3 protein: CASSLMGGDVTEAFF; V gene: TRBV7-2; D gene: -; clone size: once; J gene: TRBJ1-1; CDR3 length: 15
CDR3 DNA: TGTGCCAGCAGCAAAGGACTAGCGGACACCGGGGAGCTGTTTTTT; CDR3 protein: CASSKGLADTGELFF; V gene: TRBV14; D gene: TRBD2; clone size: few; J gene: TRBJ2-2; CDR3 length: 15
CDR3 DNA: TGCAGTGCTAGGGGGGGTACCCACACAGATACGCAGTATTTT; CDR3 protein: CSARGGTHTDTQYF; V gene: TRBV20-1; D gene: -; clone size: -; J gene: TRBJ2-3; CDR3 length: 14
CDR3 DNA: TGTGCCAGCAGTGACCGGGGAACCACAGATACGCAGTATTTT; CDR3 protein: CASSDRGTTDTQYF; V gene: TRBV6-1; D gene: -; clone size: few; J gene: TRBJ2-3; CDR3 length: 14
CDR3 DNA: TGTGCCAGCAGTTCGATCAGAATAGAGACCCAGTACTTC; CDR3 protein: CASSSIRIETQYF; V gene: TRBV28; D gene: -; clone size: -; J gene: TRBJ2-5; CDR3 length: 13
CDR3 DNA: TGTGCCACCAGTGTGGGAGAGGTGACCTACAATGAGCAGTTCTTC; CDR3 protein: CATSVGEVTYNEQFF; V gene: TRBV24-1; D gene: -; clone size: -; J gene: TRBJ2-1; CDR3 length: 15
CDR3 DNA: TGCAGTGCTATCCTGGTCCCCAGCCCCAGCAATCAGCCCCAGCATTTT; CDR3 protein: CSAILVPSPSNQPQHF; V gene: TRBV20-1; D gene: -; clone size: -; J gene: TRBJ1-5; CDR3 length: 16
CDR3 DNA: TGTGCCAGCAGCCGCGTCGGAAGCGGGAAGCACACCGGGGAGCTGTTTTTT; CDR3 protein: CASSRVGSGKHTGELFF; V gene: TRBV3-1; D gene: TRBD2; clone size: few; J gene: TRBJ2-2; CDR3 length: 17
CDR3 DNA: TGCGCCAGCAGCTTGGCCTTCGGACTAGCGGGAGGATCGACCTACAATGAGCAGTTCTTC; CDR3 protein: CASSLAFGLAGGSTYNEQFF; V gene: TRBV5-1; D gene: TRBD2; clone size: few; J gene: TRBJ2-1; CDR3 length: 20
CDR3 DNA: TGTGCCAGCAGTTCCGCAGGGAGGGCTAACTATGGCTACACCTTC; CDR3 protein: CASSSAGRANYGYTF; V gene: TRBV6-5; D gene: -; clone size: few; J gene: TRBJ1-2; CDR3 length: 15
CDR3 DNA: TGTGCCAGCAGTCTCTCGGGACTAGCGGGTATAAGCACAGATACGCAGTATTTT; CDR3 protein: CASSLSGLAGISTDTQYF; V gene: TRBV28; D gene: TRBD2; clone size: -; J gene: TRBJ2-3; CDR3 length: 18
CDR3 DNA: TGTGCCAGCAGATCTCGACAGGGGCTTAACTATGGCTACACCTTC; CDR3 protein: CASRSRQGLNYGYTF; V gene: TRBV6-5; D gene: TRBD1; clone size: few; J gene: TRBJ1-2; CDR3 length: 15
CDR3 DNA: TGTGCCAGCAGTCCGAGGGGACTAGCGGAGACAGATACGCAGTATTTT; CDR3 protein: CASSPRGLAETDTQYF; V gene: TRBV12-3/TRBV12-4; D gene: TRBD2; clone size: few; J gene: TRBJ2-3; CDR3 length: 16
CDR3 DNA: TGTGCCAGCAGCGAAGGGTGGGAACTCCCCAATACGCAGTATTTT; CDR3 protein: CASSEGWELPNTQYF; V gene: TRBV7-2; D gene: -; clone size: -; J gene: TRBJ2-3; CDR3 length: 15
CDR3 DNA: TGCAGTGCGAGGGGTGACTTAGTCTACGAGCAGTACTTC; CDR3 protein: CSARGDLVYEQYF; V gene: TRBV20-1; D gene: -; clone size: -; J gene: TRBJ2-7; CDR3 length: 13
CDR3 DNA: TGCAGTGCGAGACCCGGGACTAGACCATACAATGAGCAGTTCTTC; CDR3 protein: CSARPGTRPYNEQFF; V gene: TRBV20-1; D gene: TRBD2; clone size: -; J gene: TRBJ2-1; CDR3 length: 15
CDR3 DNA: TGCAGTGCTACCCGCGGTTGGGGGAGTTCTTCCGGGGAGCTGTTTTTT; CDR3 protein: CSATRGWGSSSGELFF; V gene: TRBV20-1; D gene: -; clone size: few; J gene: TRBJ2-2; CDR3 length: 16
CDR3 DNA: TGCAGCGTTGAGATACAGGCGAAAGAGACCCAGTACTTC; CDR3 protein: CSVEIQAKETQYF; V gene: TRBV29-1; D gene: -; clone size: -; J gene: TRBJ2-5; CDR3 length: 13
CDR3 DNA: TGTGCCAGCAGCTTAAATTCTGGGACCCTTTTAGGAGATACGCAGTATTTT; CDR3 protein: CASSLNSGTLLGDTQYF; V gene: TRBV7-2; D gene: -; clone size: -; J gene: TRBJ2-3; CDR3 length: 17
CDR3 DNA: TGTGCCAGCAGCTTAGACCCACAGGGGTTGGGGAATGAGCAGTTCTTC; CDR3 protein: CASSLDPQGLGNEQFF; V gene: TRBV7-2; D gene: TRBD1; clone size: few; J gene: TRBJ2-1; CDR3 length: 16
CDR3 DNA: TGCGCCAGCAGCTTGGCGTCTAGCGGGGGCTTGCCCACAGATACGCAGTATTTT; CDR3 protein: CASSLASSGGLPTDTQYF; V gene: TRBV5-1; D gene: TRBD2; clone size: -; J gene: TRBJ2-3; CDR3 length: 18
CDR3 DNA: TGTGCCAGCAGTGAAGCTCCGGGCTTAGGGAATCAGCCCCAGCATTTT; CDR3 protein: CASSEAPGLGNQPQHF; V gene: TRBV6-1; D gene: -; clone size: -; J gene: TRBJ1-5; CDR3 length: 16
CDR3 DNA: TGTGCCACCAGCAGCGGGGGGATTAGTTACGAGCAGTACTTC; CDR3 protein: CATSSGGISYEQYF; V gene: TRBV15; D gene: TRBD2; clone size: few; J gene: TRBJ2-7; CDR3 length: 14
CDR3 DNA: TGTGCCAGCAGTGAGGGACAGAGCAATCGGCCCCAGCATTTT; CDR3 protein: CASSEGQSNRPQHF; V gene: TRBV25-1; D gene: TRBD1; clone size: -; J gene: TRBJ1-5; CDR3 length: 14
CDR3 DNA: TGCAGTGCTAGGGTCCGGACTAGCGGGGGGTTTTACGAGCAGTACTTC; CDR3 protein: CSARVRTSGGFYEQYF; V gene: TRBV20-1; D gene: TRBD2; clone size: many; J gene: TRBJ2-7; CDR3 length: 16
CDR3 DNA: TGCAGCGCCGGGACTAGCGGGGCGGGAGATACGCAGTATTTT; CDR3 protein: CSAGTSGAGDTQYF; V gene: TRBV20-1; D gene: TRBD2; clone size: few; J gene: TRBJ2-3; CDR3 length: 14
CDR3 DNA: TGTGCCACCAGTGACGACCACGAGCAGTTCTTC; CDR3 protein: CATSDDHEQFF; V gene: TRBV24-1; D gene: -; clone size: -; J gene: TRBJ2-1; CDR3 length: 11
CDR3 DNA: TGCAGTGCTCACCGGGACACTAATCAGCCCCAGCATTTT; CDR3 protein: CSAHRDTNQPQHF; V gene: TRBV20-1; D gene: -; clone size: -; J gene: TRBJ1-5; CDR3 length: 13
CDR3 DNA: TGTGCCAGCAGCTTAGACCGGGCATTGAGCTCCTACAATGAGCAGTTCTTC; CDR3 protein: CASSLDRALSSYNEQFF; V gene: TRBV7-8; D gene: -; clone size: -; J gene: TRBJ2-1; CDR3 length: 17
CDR3 DNA: TGCGCCAGCAGCTTGTTCATAGTGATGAACACCGGGGAGCTGTTTTTT; CDR3 protein: CASSLFIVMNTGELFF; V gene: TRBV5-1; D gene: -; clone size: -; J gene: TRBJ2-2; CDR3 length: 16
CDR3 DNA: TGCAGTGCCGGTGGACAGGGCCGGGGAAGCACAGATACGCAGTATTTT; CDR3 protein: CSAGGQGRGSTDTQYF; V gene: TRBV20-1; D gene: TRBD1; clone size: -; J gene: TRBJ2-3; CDR3 length: 16
CDR3 DNA: TGCAGTTCCCGAGCTAGTATCCCCTATATTCGCTACGAGCAGTACTTC; CDR3 protein: CSSRASIPYIRYEQYF; V gene: TRBV20-1; D gene: -; clone size: -; J gene: TRBJ2-7; CDR3 length: 16
CDR3 DNA: TGTGCCAGCAGCTTAGCGAGGGACAGGTACCCGTCCCAGTACTTC; CDR3 protein: CASSLARDRYPSQYF; V gene: TRBV7-9; D gene: TRBD1; clone size: few; J gene: TRBJ2-5; CDR3 length: 15
CDR3 DNA: TGTGCCAGCAGTGATATTCGGGAGGGCTACAATGAGCAGTTCTTC; CDR3 protein: CASSDIREGYNEQFF; V gene: TRBV2; D gene: TRBD2; clone size: few; J gene: TRBJ2-1; CDR3 length: 15
CDR3 DNA: TGTGCCAGCAGCCACACAGGGGGAACCACCGGGGAGCTGTTTTTT; CDR3 protein: CASSHTGGTTGELFF; V gene: TRBV3-1; D gene: TRBD1; clone size: few; J gene: TRBJ2-2; CDR3 length: 15
CDR3 DNA: TGTGCCAGCAGCCGATATACAACTAATGAAAAACTGTTTTTT; CDR3 protein: CASSRYTTNEKLFF; V gene: TRBV7-8; D gene: -; clone size: few; J gene: TRBJ1-4; CDR3 length: 14
CDR3 DNA: TGTGCCAGCAGTGCTCCGGACAGGGAACATAAAAGCTCATCCCTCCACTTT; CDR3 protein: CASSAPDREHKSSSLHF; V gene: TRBV25-1; D gene: TRBD1; clone size: once; J gene: TRBJ1-6; CDR3 length: 17
CDR3 DNA: TGTGCCATCAGCCGCGACAGGCAAACCTATCAGCCCCAGCATTTT; CDR3 protein: CAISRDRQTYQPQHF; V gene: TRBV10-3; D gene: -; clone size: -; J gene: TRBJ1-5; CDR3 length: 15
CDR3 DNA: TGTGCCTCACAAGGACAGGGGGATCAGCCCCAGCATTTT; CDR3 protein: CASQGQGDQPQHF; V gene: TRBV30; D gene: TRBD1; clone size: few; J gene: TRBJ1-5; CDR3 length: 13
CDR3 DNA: TGTGCCAGCAGCTTAGATACAGATGAGCAGTTCTTC; CDR3 protein: CASSLDTDEQFF; V gene: TRBV11-2; D gene: -; clone size: few; J gene: TRBJ2-1; CDR3 length: 12
CDR3 DNA: TGCAGTGCTGGCTCCCTTCGGGGGCCCTCCTACGAGCAGTACTTC; CDR3 protein: CSAGSLRGPSYEQYF; V gene: TRBV20-1; D gene: -; clone size: -; J gene: TRBJ2-7; CDR3 length: 15
CDR3 DNA: TGCAGCGTTGATTACGGGACTAACTACGAGCAGTACTTC; CDR3 protein: CSVDYGTNYEQYF; V gene: TRBV29-1; D gene: TRBD2; clone size: few; J gene: TRBJ2-7; CDR3 length: 13
CDR3 DNA: TGTGCCACCGAAGCCCAACAGGGGGCTGAAGCTTTCTTT; CDR3 protein: CATEAQQGAEAFF; V gene: TRBV10-3; D gene: TRBD1; clone size: -; J gene: TRBJ1-1; CDR3 length: 13
CDR3 DNA: TGCGCCAGCAGCCAAGTGACTAGCGGGGACAACAATGAGCAGTACTTC; CDR3 protein: CASSQVTSGDNNEQYF; V gene: TRBV4-1; D gene: TRBD2; clone size: -; J gene: TRBJ2-5; CDR3 length: 16
CDR3 DNA: TGCAGTGCTAGAGATCGCGGACTAGCTTTGTCCTACGAGCAGTACTTC; CDR3 protein: CSARDRGLALSYEQYF; V gene: TRBV20-1; D gene: TRBD2; clone size: -; J gene: TRBJ2-7; CDR3 length: 16
CDR3 DNA: TGTGCCAGCAGCTTAGTGGCTAGCGGGCAGTTCTTC; CDR3 protein: CASSLVASGQFF; V gene: TRBV11-3; D gene: TRBD2; clone size: -; J gene: TRBJ2-1; CDR3 length: 12
CDR3 DNA: TGTGCCAGCAGTTCGTTAACCGGGACAGGGAATGAAAAACTGTTTTTT; CDR3 protein: CASSSLTGTGNEKLFF; V gene: TRBV27; D gene: TRBD1; clone size: -; J gene: TRBJ1-4; CDR3 length: 16
CDR3 DNA: TGTGCCAGCAGCATCCAGGGGGCAGAGGACTATGGCTGCACCTTC; CDR3 protein: CASSIQGAEDYGCTF; V gene: TRBV7-9; D gene: TRBD1; clone size: -; J gene: TRBJ1-2; CDR3 length: 15
CDR3 DNA: TGTGCCAGCAGCTTAGCAACTCAGACCTACGAGCAGTACTTC; CDR3 protein: CASSLATQTYEQYF; V gene: TRBV7-9; D gene: -; clone size: few; J gene: TRBJ2-7; CDR3 length: 14
CDR3 DNA: TGTGCCACCAGCAGAGATAGGTGGAGGGGAAATCAGCCCCAGCATTTT; CDR3 protein: CATSRDRWRGNQPQHF; V gene: TRBV15; D gene: -; clone size: -; J gene: TRBJ1-5; CDR3 length: 16
CDR3 DNA: TGTGCTAGCAGCTTTGGGCTGTCCCTAATACTAGCCAAAAACATTCAGTACTTC; CDR3 protein: CASSFGLSLILAKNIQYF; V gene: TRBV7-7; D gene: -; clone size: -; J gene: TRBJ2-4; CDR3 length: 18
CDR3 DNA: TGTGCCAGCAGGACTAGCGGGGGGGCCAATGAGCAGTTCTTC; CDR3 protein: CASRTSGGANEQFF; V gene: TRBV27; D gene: TRBD2; clone size: many; J gene: TRBJ2-1; CDR3 length: 14
CDR3 DNA: TGCAGCGTTACTACAGGGGGTAACGAGCAGTACTTC; CDR3 protein: CSVTTGGNEQYF; V gene: TRBV29-1; D gene: TRBD1; clone size: many; J gene: TRBJ2-7; CDR3 length: 12
CDR3 DNA: TGCGCCAGCAGTCCGGATATCTATGGCTACACCTTC; CDR3 protein: CASSPDIYGYTF; V gene: TRBV5-1; D gene: -; clone size: many; J gene: TRBJ1-2; CDR3 length: 12